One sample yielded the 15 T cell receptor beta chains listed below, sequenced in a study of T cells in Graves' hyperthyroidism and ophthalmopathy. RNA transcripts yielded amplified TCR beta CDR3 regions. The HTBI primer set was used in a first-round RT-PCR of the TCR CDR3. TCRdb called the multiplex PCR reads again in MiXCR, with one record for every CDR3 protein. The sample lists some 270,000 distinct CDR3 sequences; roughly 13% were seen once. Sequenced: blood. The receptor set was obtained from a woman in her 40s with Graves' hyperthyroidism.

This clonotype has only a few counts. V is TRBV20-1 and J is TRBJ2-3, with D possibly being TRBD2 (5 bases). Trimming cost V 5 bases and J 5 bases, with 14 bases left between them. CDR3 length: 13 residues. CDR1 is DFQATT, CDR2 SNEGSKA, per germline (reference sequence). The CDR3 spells CSAGVGAEDTQYF. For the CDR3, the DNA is TGCAGTGCTGGGGTTGGAGCGGAAGATACGCAGTATTTT.

CDR3 nucleotides: TGTGCCAGCAGCTGGGGACTAGCGGACAGCACAGATACGCAGTATTTT. This encodes CASSWGLADSTDTQYF. The gene calls are TRBV5-4 and TRBJ2-3; 11 bases agree with TRBD2. From germline, CDR1 is SGHNT and CDR2 YYREEE (reference sequence). The CDR3 is made up of 16 amino acids. Trimming cost V 3 bases and J 0 bases; bases outside gene matches: 3. Based on the CDR3 plus reference TRBV5-4 and TRBJ2-3, the full variable domain is ETGVTQSPTHLIKTRGQQVTLRCSSQSGHNTVSWYQQALGQGPQFIFQYYREEENGRGNFPPRFSGLQFPNYSSELNVNALELDDSALYLCASSWGLADSTDTQYFGPGTRLTVL.

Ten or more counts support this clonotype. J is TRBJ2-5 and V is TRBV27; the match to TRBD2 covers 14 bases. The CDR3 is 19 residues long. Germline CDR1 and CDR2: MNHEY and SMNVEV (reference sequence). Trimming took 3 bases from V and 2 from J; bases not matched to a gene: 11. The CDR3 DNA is TGTGCCAGCAGTTTCTCCGGGACTAGCGGGAGTTTTGGGCAAGAGACCCAGTACTTC. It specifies CASSFSGTSGSFGQETQYF.

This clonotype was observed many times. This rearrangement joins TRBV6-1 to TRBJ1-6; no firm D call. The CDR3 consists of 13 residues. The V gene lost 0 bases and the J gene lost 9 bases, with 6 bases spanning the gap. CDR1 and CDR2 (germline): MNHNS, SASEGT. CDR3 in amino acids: CASSEARASPLHF. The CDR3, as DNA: TGTGCCAGCAGTGAAGCAAGGGCTTCACCCCTCCACTTT.

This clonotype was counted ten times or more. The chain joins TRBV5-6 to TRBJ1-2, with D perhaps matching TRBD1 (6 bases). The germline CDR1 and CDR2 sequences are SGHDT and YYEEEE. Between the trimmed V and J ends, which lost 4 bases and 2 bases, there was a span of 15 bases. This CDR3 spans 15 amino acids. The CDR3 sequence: CASSRTTGSNYGYTF. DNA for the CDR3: TGTGCCAGCAGCAGGACGACAGGTTCCAACTATGGCTACACCTTC.

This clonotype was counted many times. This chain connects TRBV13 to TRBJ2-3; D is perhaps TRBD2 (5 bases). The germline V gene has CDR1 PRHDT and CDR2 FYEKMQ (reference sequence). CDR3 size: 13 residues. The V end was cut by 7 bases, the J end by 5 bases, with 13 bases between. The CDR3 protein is CASTLGAGDTQYF. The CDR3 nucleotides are TGTGCCAGCACCCTGGGTGCGGGAGATACGCAGTATTTT.

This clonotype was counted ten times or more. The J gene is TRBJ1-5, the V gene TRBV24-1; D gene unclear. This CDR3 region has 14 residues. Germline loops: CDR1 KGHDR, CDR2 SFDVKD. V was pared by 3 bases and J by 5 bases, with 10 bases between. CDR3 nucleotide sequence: TGTGCCACCAGTGATATCAGCGCCTATCAGCCCCAGCATTTT. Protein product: CATSDISAYQPQHF.

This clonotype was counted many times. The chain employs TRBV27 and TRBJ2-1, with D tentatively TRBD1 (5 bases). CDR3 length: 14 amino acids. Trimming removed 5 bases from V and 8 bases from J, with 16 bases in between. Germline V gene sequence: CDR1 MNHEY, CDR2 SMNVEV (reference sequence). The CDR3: CASSTSDILDEQFF. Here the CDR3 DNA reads TGTGCCAGCAGTACCTCGGACATCCTCGATGAGCAGTTCTTC.

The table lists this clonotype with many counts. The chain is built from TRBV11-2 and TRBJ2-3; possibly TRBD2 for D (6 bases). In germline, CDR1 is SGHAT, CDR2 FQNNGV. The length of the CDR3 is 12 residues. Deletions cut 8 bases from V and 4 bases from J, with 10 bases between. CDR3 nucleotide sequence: TGTGCCAGCGGGTGGAGGGCAGATACGCAGTATTTT. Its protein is CASGWRADTQYF.

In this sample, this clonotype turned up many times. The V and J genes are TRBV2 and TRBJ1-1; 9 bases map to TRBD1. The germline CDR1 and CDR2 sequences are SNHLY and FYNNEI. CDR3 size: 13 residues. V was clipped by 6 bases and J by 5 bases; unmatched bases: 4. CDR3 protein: CASRSTGGTEAFF. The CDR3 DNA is TGTGCCAGCAGGTCGACAGGGGGTACTGAAGCTTTCTTT.

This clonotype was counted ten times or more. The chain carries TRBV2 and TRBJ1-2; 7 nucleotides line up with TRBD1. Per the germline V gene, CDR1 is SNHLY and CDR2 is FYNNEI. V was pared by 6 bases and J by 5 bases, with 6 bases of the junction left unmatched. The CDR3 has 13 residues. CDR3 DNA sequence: TGTGCCAGCAGCCCTGGGACAGAGTATGGCTACACCTTC. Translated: CASSPGTEYGYTF. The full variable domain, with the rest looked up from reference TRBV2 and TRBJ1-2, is EPEVTQTPSHQVTQMGQEVILRCVPISNHLYFYWYRQILGQKVEFLVSFYNNEISEKSEIFDDQFSVERPDGSNFTLKIRSTKLEDSAMYFCASSPGTEYGYTFGSGTRLTVV.

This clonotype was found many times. In DNA, the CDR3 is TGTGCCAGCAGCACACGACTAGCGGGAGTTGATACGCAGTATTTT. It yields the protein CASSTRLAGVDTQYF. The gene calls are TRBV7-8 and TRBJ2-3, with 12 bases that match TRBD2. CDR1 and CDR2 from the germline V gene are SGHVS and FQNEAQ. The CDR3 runs to 15 residues. V lost 5 bases to trimming and J lost 6 bases; unmatched junction nucleotides: 6.

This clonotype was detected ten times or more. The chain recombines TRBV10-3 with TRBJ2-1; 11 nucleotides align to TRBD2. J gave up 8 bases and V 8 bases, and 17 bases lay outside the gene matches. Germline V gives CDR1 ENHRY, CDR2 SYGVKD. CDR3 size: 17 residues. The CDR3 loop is CAIGTSGTRKGFDEQFF. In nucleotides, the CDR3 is TGTGCCATCGGGACTAGCGGAACAAGAAAGGGGTTTGATGAGCAGTTCTTC.

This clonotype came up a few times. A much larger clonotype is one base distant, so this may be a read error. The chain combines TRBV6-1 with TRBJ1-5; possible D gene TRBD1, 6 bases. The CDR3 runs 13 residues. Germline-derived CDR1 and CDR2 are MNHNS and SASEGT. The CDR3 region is CASWRQDNQPRHF. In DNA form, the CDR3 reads TGTGCCAGCTGGCGACAGGACAATCAGCCCCGGCATTTT.

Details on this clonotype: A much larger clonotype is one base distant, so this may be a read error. CDR3 protein: CASSPPQGSTGELFF. CDR3 bases: TGTGCCAGCAGTCCCCCTCAGGGGAGCACCGGGGAGCTGTTTTTT. The chain employs TRBV12-3 or TRBV12-4 and TRBJ2-2, with D possibly being TRBD1 (6 bases). The CDR3 sequence is 15 residues long. V was shortened by 5 bases and J by 4 bases, with 14 bases between the two germline ends.